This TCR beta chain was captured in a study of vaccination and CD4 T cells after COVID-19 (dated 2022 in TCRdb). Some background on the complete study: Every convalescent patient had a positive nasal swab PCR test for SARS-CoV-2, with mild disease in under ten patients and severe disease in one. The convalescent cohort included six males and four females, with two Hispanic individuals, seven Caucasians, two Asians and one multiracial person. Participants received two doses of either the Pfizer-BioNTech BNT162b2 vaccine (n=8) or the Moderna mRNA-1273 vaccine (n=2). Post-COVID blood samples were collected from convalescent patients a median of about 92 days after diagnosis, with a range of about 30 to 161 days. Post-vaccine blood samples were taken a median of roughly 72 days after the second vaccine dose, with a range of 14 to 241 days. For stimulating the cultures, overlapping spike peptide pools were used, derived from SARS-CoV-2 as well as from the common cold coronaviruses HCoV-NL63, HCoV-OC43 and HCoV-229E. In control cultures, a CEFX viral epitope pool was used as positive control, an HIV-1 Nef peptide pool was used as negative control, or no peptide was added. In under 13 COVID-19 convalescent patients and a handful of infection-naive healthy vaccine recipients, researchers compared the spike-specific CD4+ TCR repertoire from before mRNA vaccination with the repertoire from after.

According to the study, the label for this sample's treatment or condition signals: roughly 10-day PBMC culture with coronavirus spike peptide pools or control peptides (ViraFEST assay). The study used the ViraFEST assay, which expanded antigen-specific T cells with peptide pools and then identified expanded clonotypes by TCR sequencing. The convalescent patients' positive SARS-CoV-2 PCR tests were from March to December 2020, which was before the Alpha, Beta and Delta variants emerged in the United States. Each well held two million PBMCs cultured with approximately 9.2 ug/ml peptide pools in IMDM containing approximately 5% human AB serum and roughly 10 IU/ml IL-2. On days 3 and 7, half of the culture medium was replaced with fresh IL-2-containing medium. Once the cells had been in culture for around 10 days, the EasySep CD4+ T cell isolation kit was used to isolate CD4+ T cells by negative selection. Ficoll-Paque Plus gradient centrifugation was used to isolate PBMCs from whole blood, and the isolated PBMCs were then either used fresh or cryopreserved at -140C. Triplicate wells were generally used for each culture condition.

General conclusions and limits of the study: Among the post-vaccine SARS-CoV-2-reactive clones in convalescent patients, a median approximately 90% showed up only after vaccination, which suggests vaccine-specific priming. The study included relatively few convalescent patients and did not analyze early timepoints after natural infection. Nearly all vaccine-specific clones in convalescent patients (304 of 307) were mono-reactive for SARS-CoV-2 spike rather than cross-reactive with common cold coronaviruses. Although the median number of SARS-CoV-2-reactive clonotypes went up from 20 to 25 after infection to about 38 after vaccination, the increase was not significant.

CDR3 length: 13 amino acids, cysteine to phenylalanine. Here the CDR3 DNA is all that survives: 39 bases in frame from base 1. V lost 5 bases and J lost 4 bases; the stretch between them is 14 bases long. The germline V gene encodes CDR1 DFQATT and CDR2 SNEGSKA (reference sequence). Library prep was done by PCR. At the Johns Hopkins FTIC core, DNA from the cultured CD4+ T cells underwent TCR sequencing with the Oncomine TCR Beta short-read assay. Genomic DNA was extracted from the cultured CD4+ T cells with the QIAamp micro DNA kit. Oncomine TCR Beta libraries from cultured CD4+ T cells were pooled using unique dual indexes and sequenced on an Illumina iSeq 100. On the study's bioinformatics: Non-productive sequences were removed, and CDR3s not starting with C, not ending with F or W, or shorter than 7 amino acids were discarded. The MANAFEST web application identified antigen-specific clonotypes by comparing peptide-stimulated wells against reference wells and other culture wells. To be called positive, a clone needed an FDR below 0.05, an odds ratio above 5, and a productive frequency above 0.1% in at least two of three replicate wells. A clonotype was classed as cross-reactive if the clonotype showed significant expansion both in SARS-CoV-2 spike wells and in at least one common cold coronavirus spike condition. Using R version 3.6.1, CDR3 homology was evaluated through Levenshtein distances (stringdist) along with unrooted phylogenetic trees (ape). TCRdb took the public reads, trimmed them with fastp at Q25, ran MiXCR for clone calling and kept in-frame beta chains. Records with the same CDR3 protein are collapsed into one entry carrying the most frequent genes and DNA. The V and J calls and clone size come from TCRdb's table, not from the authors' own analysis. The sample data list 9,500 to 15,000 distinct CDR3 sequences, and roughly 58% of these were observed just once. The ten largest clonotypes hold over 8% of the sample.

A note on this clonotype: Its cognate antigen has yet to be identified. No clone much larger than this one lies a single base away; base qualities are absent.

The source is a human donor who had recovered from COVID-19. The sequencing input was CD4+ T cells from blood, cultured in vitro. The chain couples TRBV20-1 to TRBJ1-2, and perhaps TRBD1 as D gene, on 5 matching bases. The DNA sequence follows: TGCAGTGCTGCCCACGGGGGAGTCTATGGCTACACCTTC. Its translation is CSAAHGGVYGYTF.